What follows are 29 T cell receptor beta chains derived from one specimen sequenced in a study of T cell responses to AZD1222 COVID-19 vaccine. The assay was immunoSEQ multiplex PCR, and TCRdb's table has in-frame clones only and misses some. The table lists fewer than 110,000 clones, roughly 86% of them singletons. Sample: peripheral blood, taken 28 days after the second AZD1222 dose. The receptors originated from an adult who received the AZD1222 COVID-19 vaccine.

This clone was counted only a few times. V usage is TRBV5-5 and J usage is TRBJ1-1, with a tentative D call TRBD1 (6 bases). V was pared by 6 bases and J by 5 bases, with 20 bases between. CDR3 length: 15 residues. Germline CDR1 SGHKS, CDR2 YYEKEE (reference sequence). The CDR3, as DNA: TGTGCCAGCACCATAGGCCTACTAGGGGGTACTGAAGCTTTCTTT. This encodes CASTIGLLGGTEAFF.

The chain is built from TRBV9 and TRBJ2-1; possible D gene TRBD1, 7 bases. Per germline, CDR1 SGDLS and CDR2 YYNGEE. The CDR3 contains 15 residues. The V gene lost 2 bases and the J gene lost 3 bases, with 12 bases spanning the gap. This CDR3 reads CASSVDQGGYNEQFF. The CDR3 DNA sequence: TGTGCCAGCAGCGTCGACCAGGGGGGCTACAATGAGCAGTTCTTC.

As to this clone: Compared with germline, one end of the junction differs, possibly owing to a read error. The chain has TRBV3-1 (or the pseudogene TRBV3-2) and TRBJ1-5, with D possibly being TRBD1 (5 bases). CDR1 is LGHDT, CDR2 YNNKEL, per germline (reference sequence). This CDR3 spans 12 amino acids. As DNA, the CDR3 is TGTGCCAGCAGCACACCAGGGAGGATAGATCGTTTT. It is translated as CASSTPGRIDRF.

The rearrangement links TRBV27 to TRBJ2-7; tentatively, D is TRBD2 (6 bases). Germline V gives CDR1 MNHEY, CDR2 SMNVEV (reference sequence). V was cut by 8 bases and J by 5 bases, with 22 bases left in between. The CDR3 length is 15 residues. CDR3 DNA: TGTGCCAGCGTTGCCCTCTCGGTAGGGAGGAACGAGCAGTACTTC. Residues: CASVALSVGRNEQYF.

The CDR3 region has the DNA TGTGCCAGCAGCTTTGGGACAGTACAAGAGACCCAGTACTTC. This encodes CASSFGTVQETQYF. The gene calls are TRBV7-8 and TRBJ2-5; TRBD1 agrees at 7 bases. Trimming cost V 3 bases and J 2 bases; bases outside gene matches: 3. The CDR3 is 14 amino acids. The germline CDR1 and CDR2 sequences are SGHVS and FQNEAQ.

The rearrangement joins TRBV25-1 to TRBJ1-6; 7 bases are a match to TRBD1. This CDR3 is built from 16 residues. The ends lost 3 bases at V and 7 bases at J; junction bases unmatched: 9. Per germline, CDR1 MGHDK and CDR2 SYGVNS. CDR3 bases: TGTGCCAGCAGTGAGCCCATGACAGGGACCAATTCACCCCTCCACTTT. Protein: CASSEPMTGTNSPLHF.

This clone was picked up one time. The J gene is TRBJ2-1, the V gene TRBV10-2, with 9 nucleotides matching TRBD2. The germline CDR1 and CDR2 sequences are WSHSY and SAAADI. The CDR3 sequence is 13 residues long. The junction had 7 bases not matched to a gene; V was cut back by 6 bases and J by 10 bases. CDR3 in DNA: TGCGCCAGCAGGAATACGGCGGGGGGGGAGCAGTTCTTC. Its protein is CASRNTAGGEQFF.

The rearrangement links TRBV10-3 to TRBJ1-3, with D possibly TRBD1 on 5 matching bases. Germline lookup yields CDR1 ENHRY and CDR2 SYGVKD. Deletions cut 7 bases from V and 0 bases from J, with 16 bases between. There are 16 residues in the CDR3. CDR3 coding DNA: TGTGCCATCAAAGGGACGGCTGTCGACTCTGGAAACACCATATATTTT. This translates into CAIKGTAVDSGNTIYF.

The genes are TRBV7-2 and TRBJ1-4; 7 bases match TRBD1. The germline CDR1 and CDR2 sequences are SGHTA and FQGNSA. V dropped 5 bases and J dropped 8; count of bases not matched to a gene: 8. The CDR3 consists of 14 residues. CDR3 protein: CASSIRQGREKLFF. DNA of the CDR3: TGTGCCAGCAGCATCCGACAGGGAAGAGAAAAACTGTTTTTT.

This clone was detected once. The V call is TRBV28, the J call TRBJ2-2; 7 nucleotides line up with TRBD1. Germline-derived CDR1 and CDR2 are MDHEN and SYDVKM. J lost 6 bases, V lost 6 bases, and 7 bases had no gene match. This CDR3 spans 14 amino acids. The CDR3 loop is CASRPTGFAGELFF. In nucleotides, the CDR3 is TGTGCCAGCAGACCGACAGGGTTCGCCGGGGAGCTGTTTTTT.

This chain joins TRBV29-1 and TRBJ2-5; possibly TRBD1 or TRBD2 for D (5 bases each). V gave up 7 bases and J gave up 3 bases, with 9 bases separating them. CDR1 and CDR2 from the germline V gene are SQVTM and ANQGSEA. This CDR3 is built from 11 residues. CDR3 nucleotides: TGCAGCGGAGGGGAAGAAGAGACCCAGTACTTC. Encoded protein: CSGGEEETQYF. Complete variable domain (other parts from reference TRBV29-1 and TRBJ2-5): SAVISQKPSRDICQRGTSLTIQCQVDSQVTMMFWYRQQPGQSLTLIATANQGSEATYESGFVIDKFPISRPNLTFSTLTVSNMSPEDSSIYLCSGGEEETQYFGPGTRLLVL.

The chain joins TRBV5-1 to TRBJ1-3; D is possibly TRBD1 (5 bases). CDR3 length: 13 amino acids. With 0 bases removed from V and 9 bases from J, the gap between germline ends came to 10 bases. Germline loops: CDR1 SGHRS, CDR2 YFSETQ. CDR3 sequence: CASSLGQGGTIYF. The CDR3 DNA sequence: TGCGCCAGCAGCTTGGGGCAGGGAGGCACCATATATTTT. Full variable domain (missing parts from reference TRBV5-1 and TRBJ1-3): KAGVTQTPRYLIKTRGQQVTLSCSPISGHRSVSWYQQTPGQGLQFLFEYFSETQRNKGNFPGRFSGRQFSNSRSEMNVSTLELGDSALYLCASSLGQGGTIYFGEGSWLTVV.

This CDR3 reads CASSPGFYGYTF. The CDR3, as DNA: TGTGCCAGCAGTCCAGGGTTCTATGGCTACACCTTC. The chain employs TRBV12-3 or TRBV12-4 and TRBJ1-2; maybe TRBD1 (5 bases). The CDR3 is made up of 12 amino acids. V dropped 5 bases and J dropped 4 bases, with 8 bases sitting between them.

This chain links TRBV9 with TRBJ2-2; 8 bases match TRBD1. Germline trimming cut 0 bases from V and 4 bases from J; bases unmatched to any gene: 11. This CDR3 is built from 18 residues. Germline CDR1 SGDLS, CDR2 YYNGEE. The CDR3 here is CASSVVAGGVKGTGELFF. The CDR3 DNA reads TGTGCCAGCAGCGTAGTTGCAGGGGGCGTAAAAGGCACCGGGGAGCTGTTTTTT.

V gene TRBV19 combines with J gene TRBJ2-7; no clear D gene. Germline CDR1 LNHDA, CDR2 SQIVND (reference sequence). The CDR3 is 13 amino acids. The V end was cut by 3 bases, the J end by 3 bases, with 9 bases between. CDR3 loop: CASSIVIGYEQYF. The CDR3 DNA is TGTGCCAGTAGTATTGTTATTGGCTACGAGCAGTACTTC.

This chain joins TRBV13 and TRBJ1-1; 8 bases agree with TRBD1. The germline V gene has CDR1 PRHDT and CDR2 FYEKMQ (reference sequence). This CDR3 is 13 amino acids long. CDR3 residues: CATGGQQNTEAFF. CDR3 in DNA: TGTGCAACAGGGGGACAGCAGAACACTGAAGCTTTCTTT.

The chain combines TRBV19 with TRBJ1-1, with unresolved D. The ends were cut back, 3 bases at V and 7 bases at J, with 6 bases in the middle. Germline CDR1 reads LNHDA; CDR2 reads SQIVND (reference sequence). The CDR3 consists of 11 residues. In nucleotides, the CDR3 is TGTGCCAGTAGTATTTGGGGTGAAGCTTTCTTT. Translation gives CASSIWGEAFF.

V gene TRBV5-6 combines with J gene TRBJ2-2, with D unresolved. This CDR3 is built from 15 residues. Trimming cost V 3 bases and J 0 bases, with 9 bases left between them. The germline CDR1 and CDR2 sequences are SGHDT and YYEEEE. The CDR3 region is CASSYRLANTGELFF. CDR3 coding DNA: TGTGCCAGCAGCTATCGACTTGCGAACACCGGGGAGCTGTTTTTT. The full variable domain, in which reference TRBV5-6 and TRBJ2-2 provide the parts outside the CDR3, is DAGVTQSPTHLIKTRGQQVTLRCSPKSGHDTVSWYQQALGQGPQFIFQYYEEEERQRGNFPDRFSGHQFPNYSSELNVNALLLGDSALYLCASSYRLANTGELFFGEGSRLTVL.

The chain has TRBV5-6 and TRBJ2-1, with a possible D match to TRBD2 (5 bases). CDR3 length: 12 residues. With 4 bases removed from V and 10 bases from J, the gap between germline ends came to 12 bases. Germline loops: CDR1 SGHDT, CDR2 YYEEEE. CDR3 bases: TGTGCCAGCAGCGCCTCCAGAGGGGAGCAGTTCTTC. Translated: CASSASRGEQFF. Using reference TRBV5-6 and TRBJ2-1 for the parts outside the CDR3, the full variable domain is DAGVTQSPTHLIKTRGQQVTLRCSPKSGHDTVSWYQQALGQGPQFIFQYYEEEERQRGNFPDRFSGHQFPNYSSELNVNALLLGDSALYLCASSASRGEQFFGPGTRLTVL.

This chain joins TRBV3-1 (or the pseudogene TRBV3-2) and TRBJ2-7; D not resolved. Trimming shortened V by 4 bases and J by 6 bases, and 19 bases separated the two germline ends. From germline, CDR1 is LGHDT and CDR2 YNNKEL (reference sequence). CDR3 size: 15 residues. In DNA form, the CDR3 reads TGTGCCAGCAGCCCATCGCCCAGGAGACTGGGCGAGCAGTACTTC. It translates to CASSPSPRRLGEQYF.

The chain has TRBV9 and TRBJ2-2, with a weak D call TRBD2 (6 bases). Trimming pared 5 bases from V and 0 bases from J, leaving 8 bases between. Germline values: CDR1 SGDLS, CDR2 YYNGEE. The CDR3 length is 14 residues. This CDR3 is CASSSGPNTGELFF. CDR3 in DNA: TGTGCCAGCAGTAGCGGTCCGAACACCGGGGAGCTGTTTTTT.

The V gene is TRBV15, the J gene TRBJ2-7; TRBD2 might be the D (6 bases). The CDR3 has 13 amino acids. The germline gives CDR1 LNHNV, CDR2 YYDKDF (reference sequence). Trimming cost V 0 bases and J 10 bases, with 13 bases left between them. This chain's CDR3 is CATSRDRGFDQYF. The CDR3 nucleotides read TGTGCCACCAGCAGAGATCGGGGGTTTGATCAGTACTTC.

This chain uses TRBV30 with TRBJ1-2, with TRBD1 identical over 10 bases. This CDR3 contains 13 residues. J was trimmed by 8 bases and V by 4 bases; bases with no gene match: 7. Per germline, CDR1 GTSNPN and CDR2 SVGIG (reference sequence). CDR3 nucleotides: TGTGCCTGGATACGTGGGACAGGGGAGGGCTACACCTTC. It encodes CAWIRGTGEGYTF.

The chain uses TRBV29-1 and TRBJ2-7; D unclear. This CDR3 has 11 residues. Trimming took 6 bases from V and 6 from J, leaving 12 bases between them. Germline V gives CDR1 SQVTM, CDR2 ANQGSEA. The CDR3 reads CSVTLGLEQYF. In nucleotides, the CDR3 is TGCAGCGTAACATTGGGCCTCGAGCAGTACTTC.

The chain recombines TRBV30 with TRBJ1-6, with 8 positions matching TRBD1. The CDR3 loop spans 16 amino acids. CDR1 and CDR2 (germline): GTSNPN, SVGIG (reference sequence). V lost 7 bases to trimming and J lost 0 bases; unmatched junction nucleotides: 8. The CDR3 sequence: CAFGQGDTSYNSPLHF. The CDR3 DNA follows: TGTGCCTTCGGACAGGGCGACACCTCCTATAATTCACCCCTCCACTTT.

This clone came up once. The rearrangement uses TRBV24-1 and TRBJ2-3; D unclear. Germline V lookup: CDR1 KGHDR, CDR2 SFDVKD. The CDR3 is made up of 13 amino acids. V dropped 7 bases and J dropped 3 bases, with 10 bases sitting between them. DNA of the CDR3: TGTGCCACCAGACGGAGTTCTACAGATACGCAGTATTTT. Its translation is CATRRSSTDTQYF.

The chain has TRBV7-2 and TRBJ2-1, with D hard to call. The CDR3 covers 14 residues. The germline V gene encodes CDR1 SGHTA and CDR2 FQGNSA. Deletions cut 2 bases from V and 7 bases from J, with 12 bases between. The CDR3 DNA sequence: TGTGCCAGCAGCTTACAGCCGGGCTCTAATGAGCAGTTCTTC. Its protein product is CASSLQPGSNEQFF.

The genes are TRBV4-1 and TRBJ2-7, with a weak D call TRBD2 (5 bases). The V gene's germline CDR1 is MGHRA and CDR2 YSYEKL. Trimming stripped 0 bases from V and 6 bases from J, with 12 bases between. The CDR3 is 14 residues long. This CDR3 is CASSQDMFAGEQYF. The CDR3 DNA reads TGCGCCAGCAGCCAAGATATGTTCGCGGGCGAGCAGTACTTC.

V and J are TRBV7-2 and TRBJ1-1, with D possibly being TRBD1 (6 bases). V was cut by 3 bases and J by 3 bases, with 14 bases left in between. This CDR3 contains 15 residues. Germline CDR1 SGHTA, CDR2 FQGNSA. This chain's CDR3 is CASSLRGGGDTEAFF. The CDR3 bases are TGTGCCAGCAGCTTGAGGGGGGGAGGGGACACTGAAGCTTTCTTT.